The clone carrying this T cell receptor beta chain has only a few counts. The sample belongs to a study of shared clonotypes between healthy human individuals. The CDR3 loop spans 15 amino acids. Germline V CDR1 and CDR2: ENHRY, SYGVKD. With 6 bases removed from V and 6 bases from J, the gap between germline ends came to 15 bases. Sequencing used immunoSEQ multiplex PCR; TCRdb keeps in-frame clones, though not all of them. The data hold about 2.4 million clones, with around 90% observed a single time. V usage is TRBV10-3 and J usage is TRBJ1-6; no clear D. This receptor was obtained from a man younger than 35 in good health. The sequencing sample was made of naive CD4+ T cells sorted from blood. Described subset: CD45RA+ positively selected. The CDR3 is CAISGRELGNSPLHF. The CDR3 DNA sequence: TGTGCCATCAGCGGACGGGAATTGGGTAATTCACCCCTCCACTTT.